This T cell receptor (beta chain) originates from a study of T cell changes during pregnancy in multiple sclerosis. V was trimmed by 5 bases and J by 4 bases, leaving 17 bases between them. The CDR3 spans 15 residues. Germline CDR1 and CDR2: SEHNR and FQNEAQ (reference sequence). Profiled with immunoSEQ multiplex PCR; TCRdb holds only in-frame clones, not every one. The sample lists around 40,000 clones; 85% to 95% were seen once. The receptor was isolated from a female donor with multiple sclerosis, enrolled in a pregnancy study. The input for sequencing was CD8+ T cells from peripheral blood mononuclear cells, taken in the third trimester of pregnancy. V gene TRBV7-9 combines with J gene TRBJ2-5; TRBD2 is a possible D gene (6 bases). The CDR3 reads CASSTRRVEGETQYF. In DNA form, the CDR3 reads TGTGCCAGCAGCACCAGGCGGGTGGAGGGAGAGACCCAGTACTTC.